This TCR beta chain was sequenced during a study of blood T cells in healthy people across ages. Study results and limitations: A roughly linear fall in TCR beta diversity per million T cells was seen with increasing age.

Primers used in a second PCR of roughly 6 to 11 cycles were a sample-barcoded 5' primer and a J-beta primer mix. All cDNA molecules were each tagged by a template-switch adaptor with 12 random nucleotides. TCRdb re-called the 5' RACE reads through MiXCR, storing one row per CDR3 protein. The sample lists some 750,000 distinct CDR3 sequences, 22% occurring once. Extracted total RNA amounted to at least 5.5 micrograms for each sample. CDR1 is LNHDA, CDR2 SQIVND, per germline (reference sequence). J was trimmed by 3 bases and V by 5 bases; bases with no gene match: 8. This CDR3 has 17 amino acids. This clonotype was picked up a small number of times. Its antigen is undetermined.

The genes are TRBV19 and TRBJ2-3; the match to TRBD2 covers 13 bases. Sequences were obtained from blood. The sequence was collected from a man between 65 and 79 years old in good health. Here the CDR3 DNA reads TGTGCCAGTAGTCTTCGACTAGCGGGAGGCCCTACAGATACGCAGTATTTT. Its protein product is CASSLRLAGGPTDTQYF.